This TCR beta chain is from a study of a mutant IDH1 vaccine in newly diagnosed glioma. Overall study context: Following radiotherapy alone, or alongside temozolomide cycles, vaccination was started after an interval of 4-6 weeks.

This clone was counted once. The antigen remains undetermined. Indicated time point: week 23, last vaccination. All doses held 300 ug of mutant IDH1 20-mer peptide, with topical imiquimod. The germline V gene has CDR1 MNHEY and CDR2 SMNVEV (reference sequence). V lost 5 bases and J lost 2, with 13 bases in between. This CDR3 has 14 amino acids. Sequenced by immunoSEQ multiplex PCR; TCRdb stores in-frame clones only, minus some. The sample shows 50,000 to 70,000 clones, approximately 87% of them seen only once. This chain joins TRBV27 and TRBJ2-7; TRBD1 is a possible D gene (5 bases). This clonotype was sampled from a man between 18 and 35 years old with glioma. Source: PBMCs, taken from a glioma patient whose treatment included an IDH1 peptide vaccine. The CDR3 is CASSDLDRAYEQYF. In DNA form, the CDR3 reads TGTGCCAGCAGTGACCTTGACAGAGCCTACGAGCAGTACTTC.